The entry below describes one T cell receptor (beta chain). Its binding antigen is unknown. No base quality values were provided; no much bigger clone lies one nucleotide off. The data were taken from a study of blood T cell repertoires in COVID-19 (TCRdb year 2020). A note on the overall study: Samples from collaborators originated in the United States, Italy and Spain and spanned both the acute and convalescent phases of COVID-19. Where available, HLA class I and class II types were taken from metadata supplied by the sample provider and were not determined by assay-based typing. Deeply sampled blood TCRbeta repertoires from subjects exposed to, actively infected with, or recovered from COVID-19 were included in the dataset. The prospective study material was composed of cDNA or gDNA derived from T cells, B-cell-depleted T cells, or PBMCs. The samples were drawn from two sources: the first 160 participants of the ongoing ImmuneRACE study, and 950 to 1,500 subjects contributed by 6 global collaborators. A freely available public database, intended as a resource for researchers studying the immune response to SARS-CoV-2, is where the repertoires were released. Sample metadata almost always included a de-identified subject ID, COVID-19 status, age in years and sex.

One collaborating source in Seattle enrolled patients during active infection and followed them longitudinally through the course of disease. Each collaborating institution followed its own protocols to collect whole blood in K2EDTA tubes. For TCRbeta analysis, collaborators shipped samples in one of three forms: frozen whole blood, isolated PBMCs, or DNA extracted from either of those sample types. What the authors observed across the whole study: Clinical and demographic metadata were provided uncurated, with the amount varying by source and participant.

The immunoSEQ Assay, a bias-controlled multiplex PCR, was used to amplify TCRbeta CDR3 regions from genomic DNA. Per the authors' processing: Within the assay, amplification of reference gene primers was used to estimate how many nucleated cells each sample contained. To quantify the absolute abundance of each unique TCRbeta CDR3 rearrangement, sequence reads were collapsed and filtered. For each sample, productive Simpson clonality was calculated by taking the square root of Simpson's diversity index across productive rearrangements. Imported from immuneACCESS, the table was reduced by TCRdb to in-frame sequences with V and J called. These copies leave out some clones; in studies compared against another copy, an unresolved V gene accounts for under half, and the cause of the remainder is not known. V and J calls plus clone size are reproduced from that table; the DNA served to infer D and trimming. The sample includes 200,000 to 250,000 clones, with more than 70% observed a single time. Of the sample, about 6% is held by the ten largest clones.

This receptor was taken from a woman of 80 years or more with COVID-19, enrolled during active disease. Material for sequencing was peripheral blood.

Here the CDR3 is given as CASSFTGQTGELFF. The nucleotides are TGCGCCAGCAGCTTCACAGGGCAAACCGGGGAGCTGTTTTTT. The chain employs TRBV5-1 and TRBJ2-2, with TRBD1 tentatively as D gene (6 bases match). The germline V gene provides CDR1 SGHRS and CDR2 YFSETQ. V and J are truncated by 2 bases and 5 bases respectively, leaving an intervening sequence of 10 bases. From the cysteine up to the phenylalanine, the CDR3 has a length of 14 residues. Just the 42-base CDR3 DNA is kept, in frame starting at base 1.